These 2 T cell receptor beta chains were sequenced from one sample in a study of spatial heterogeneity in lung cancer. The time point is: blood at routine non-recurrence follow-up after resection. Unsorted samples of tumor, nontumor lung or frozen PBMC had their whole RNA sequenced. TCRdb ran MiXCR on the 5' RACE reads and lists one entry per CDR3 protein. Of around 27,000 distinct CDR3 sequences detected, roughly 6% appear once; the ten largest clones hold 20% to 25%. Sample: PBMCs, taken at follow-up. These receptors came from a male donor with early-stage non-small cell lung cancer.

The chain combines TRBV10-3 with TRBJ1-5; 7 bases map to TRBD1. With 2 bases clipped from V and 9 bases from J, the junction kept 7 bases outside the gene matches. In germline, CDR1 is ENHRY, CDR2 SYGVKD. The CDR3 has 14 amino acids. This CDR3 is CAISEIQGDGPQHF. The CDR3 coding sequence is TGTGCCATCAGTGAGATCCAGGGGGATGGGCCCCAGCATTTT.

This clonotype was observed many times. The rearrangement joins TRBV3-1 to TRBJ1-2; 7 bases map to TRBD1. Germline V gene sequence: CDR1 LGHDT, CDR2 YNNKEL (reference sequence). The trim removed 4 bases at V and 9 bases at J, leaving 8 bases unmatched. The CDR3 runs 13 residues. The CDR3, as DNA: TGTGCCAGCAGCCCACGACAGGGAAGGAGCTACACCTTC. It specifies CASSPRQGRSYTF.